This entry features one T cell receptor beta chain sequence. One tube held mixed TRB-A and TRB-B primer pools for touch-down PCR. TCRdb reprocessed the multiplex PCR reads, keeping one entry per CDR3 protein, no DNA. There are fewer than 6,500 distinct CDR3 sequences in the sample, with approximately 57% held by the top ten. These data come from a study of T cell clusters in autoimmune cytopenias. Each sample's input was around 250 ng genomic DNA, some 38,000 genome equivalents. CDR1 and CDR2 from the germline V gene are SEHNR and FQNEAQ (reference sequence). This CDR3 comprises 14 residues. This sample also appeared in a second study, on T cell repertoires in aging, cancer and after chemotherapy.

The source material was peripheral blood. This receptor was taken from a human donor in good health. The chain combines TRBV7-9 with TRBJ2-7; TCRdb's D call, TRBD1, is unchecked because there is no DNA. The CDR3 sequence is CASSLGQGAYEQYF.